This T cell receptor (beta chain) is drawn from a study of blood T cell repertoires in COVID-19. This CDR3 spans 12 amino acids. V lost 4 bases and J 7 bases, leaving 10 bases between the germline ends. CDR1 and CDR2 from the germline V gene are GTSNPN and SVGIG (reference sequence). Data came from immunoSEQ multiplex PCR; TCRdb stores just in-frame clones and leaves some out. The sample has around 150,000 clones, around 82% seen once. The V and J genes are TRBV30 and TRBJ2-2; D might be TRBD2 (6 bases). This receptor was obtained from a woman aged 40 to 50 with COVID-19, enrolled during active disease. Specimen: peripheral blood. The CDR3 DNA reads TGTGCCTGGACTAGGGGAGGCGGGGAGCTGTTTTTT. Translation gives CAWTRGGGELFF.